Listed below are T cell receptor beta chains from one sample, sequenced in a study of regulatory dendritic cells for organ transplantation. Profiled with immunoSEQ multiplex PCR; TCRdb holds only in-frame clones, not every one. The data show 25,000 to 30,000 clones, about three quarters seen once. Sample: memory CD4+ T cells from blood. The source of these receptors is a human donor in good health. CDR3s include the opening cysteine and the closing phenylalanine or tryptophan. D genes are given only for firm matches. Size values are once, few and many counts, or a class for expanded clones, and some rows have none.

D: .; size: .; V: TRBV7-2; J: TRBJ2-5; DNA: TGTGCCAGCAGCCGTGTGTCGGGGGAAGAGACCCAGTACTTC; CDR3: CASSRVSGEETQYF
D: TRBD1; size: .; V: TRBV6-6; J: TRBJ1-2; DNA: TGTGCCAGCAGTCAAGGACAGGGGAAGGACTATGGCTACACCTTC; CDR3: CASSQGQGKDYGYTF
D: .; size: .; V: TRBV7-2; J: TRBJ1-2; DNA: TGTGCCAGCAGCTTATGGAGGGAGTATGGCTACACCTTC; CDR3: CASSLWREYGYTF
D: .; size: .; V: TRBV19; J: TRBJ2-4; DNA: TGTGCCAGTAACACAGAACTAGCCAAAAACATTCAGTACTTC; CDR3: CASNTELAKNIQYF
D: .; size: .; V: TRBV6-1; J: TRBJ2-7; DNA: TGTGCCAGCCTTTTCACAGGGGAGCAGTACTTC; CDR3: CASLFTGEQYF
D: .; size: once; V: TRBV30; J: TRBJ2-7; DNA: TGTGCCTGGAGCAGGGGTTACTACGAGCAGTACTTC; CDR3: CAWSRGYYEQYF
D: .; size: once; V: TRBV4-2; J: TRBJ1-4; DNA: TGTGCCAGCAGCCCCCAACTTGGTGAAAAACTGTTTTTT; CDR3: CASSPQLGEKLFF
D: TRBD2; size: .; V: TRBV7-2; J: TRBJ2-1; DNA: TGTGCCAGCAGCCCCCTAGCGGGGGGGGCCTATACCTACAATGAGCAGTTCTTC; CDR3: CASSPLAGGAYTYNEQFF
D: TRBD2; size: .; V: TRBV13; J: TRBJ2-7; DNA: TGTGCCAGCAGCCGTACTAGCGGGGGTCTTCGCGAGCAGTACTTC; CDR3: CASSRTSGGLREQYF
D: TRBD1; size: .; V: TRBV6-6; J: TRBJ2-7; DNA: TGTGCCAGCAGAACCCCGACAGGGAGTTACTACGAGCAGTACTTC; CDR3: CASRTPTGSYYEQYF
D: .; size: .; V: TRBV19; J: TRBJ2-1; DNA: TGTGCCAGTAGTATGGGCAGTCGCTCCTACAATGAGCAGTTCTTC; CDR3: CASSMGSRSYNEQFF
D: TRBD2; size: .; V: TRBV6-1; J: TRBJ2-7; DNA: TGTGCCAGCAGTGAAGATGCTAGCGGGGGTTACGAGCAGTACTTC; CDR3: CASSEDASGGYEQYF
D: TRBD2; size: .; V: TRBV6-7; J: TRBJ2-3; DNA: TGTGCCAGCACCAGGACTAGCGGGACTTCAGATACGCAGTATTTT; CDR3: CASTRTSGTSDTQYF
D: TRBD1; size: .; V: TRBV7-3; J: TRBJ2-2; DNA: TGTGCCAGCAGCTTATCAGGGGGAAGGACCGGGGAGCTGTTTTTT; CDR3: CASSLSGGRTGELFF
D: TRBD2; size: once; V: TRBV9; J: TRBJ2-2; DNA: TGTGCCAGCAGCGTCCTTAGCGGGGGGGCCCTCGGGGAGCTGTTTTTT; CDR3: CASSVLSGGALGELFF
D: .; size: .; V: TRBV18; J: TRBJ2-7; DNA: TGTGCCAGCTCGGACGCTGCCTACGAGCAGTACTTC; CDR3: CASSDAAYEQYF
D: TRBD2; size: .; V: TRBV7-9; J: TRBJ2-1; DNA: TGTGCCAGCAGCTCCTGGACTAGCGGCGGAAGTGAGCAGTTCTTC; CDR3: CASSSWTSGGSEQFF
D: TRBD1; size: few; V: TRBV18; J: TRBJ2-7; DNA: TGTGCCAGCTCACTGGCCCAGGGGGCCATGGGCGAGCAGTACTTC; CDR3: CASSLAQGAMGEQYF
D: .; size: .; V: TRBV7-2; J: TRBJ2-7; DNA: TGTGCCAGCAGCTCACAGGGGGGGGACTACGAGCAGTACTTC; CDR3: CASSSQGGDYEQYF
D: .; size: .; V: TRBV5-5; J: TRBJ1-4; DNA: TGTGCCAGCAGCTTGGGACAAAATGAAAAACTGTTTTTT; CDR3: CASSLGQNEKLFF
D: .; size: .; V: TRBV25-1; J: TRBJ1-4; DNA: TGTGCCAGCAGTGAATTTGATGAAAAACTGTTTTTT; CDR3: CASSEFDEKLFF
D: TRBD1; size: few; V: TRBV29-1; J: TRBJ2-1; DNA: TGCAGCGCGAGGACAGGGGGGTTGAATGAGCAGTTCTTC; CDR3: CSARTGGLNEQFF
D: .; size: .; V: TRBV19; J: TRBJ2-7; DNA: TGTGCCAGTAGTGAGGGGTTCCCCCGCTACGAGCAGTACTTC; CDR3: CASSEGFPRYEQYF
D: TRBD1; size: .; V: TRBV5-6; J: TRBJ1-6; DNA: TGTGCCAGCAACCAGGGACAGATAAATTCACCCCTCCACTTT; CDR3: CASNQGQINSPLHF
D: .; size: .; V: TRBV30; J: TRBJ2-7; DNA: TGTGCCTGGAGTGTACTAACAGGCTCCTACGAGCAGTACTTC; CDR3: CAWSVLTGSYEQYF
D: .; size: .; V: TRBV28; J: TRBJ2-3; DNA: TGTGCCAGCAGTTCCGCCGGCTCCGTAGATACGCAGTATTTT; CDR3: CASSSAGSVDTQYF
D: .; size: .; V: TRBV28; J: TRBJ2-3; DNA: TGTGCCAGCGGAGGGGGGGCAGATACGCAGTATTTT; CDR3: CASGGGADTQYF
D: .; size: .; V: TRBV5-3; J: TRBJ2-1; DNA: TGTGCCAGAAGCCGAGACTCAATCTCCTACAATGAGCAGTTCTTC; CDR3: CARSRDSISYNEQFF
D: .; size: .; V: TRBV7-2; J: TRBJ1-2; DNA: TGTGCCAGCAGACTACAAGAGGGAACAGACTATGGCTACACCTTC; CDR3: CASRLQEGTDYGYTF
D: .; size: .; V: TRBV15; J: TRBJ1-1; DNA: TGTGCCACCAGCAGAGCGCAGGGGATGAACACTGAAGCTTTCTTT; CDR3: CATSRAQGMNTEAFF
D: TRBD1; size: few; V: TRBV10-3; J: TRBJ1-6; DNA: TGTGCCATCAGCCAAGAGGACAGGTCACCCCTCCACTTT; CDR3: CAISQEDRSPLHF
D: TRBD2; size: .; V: TRBV28; J: TRBJ2-7; DNA: TGTGCCAGCAGCCGTAGCGGGAGGTCCTACGAGCAGTACTTC; CDR3: CASSRSGRSYEQYF
D: .; size: .; V: TRBV5-1; J: TRBJ2-7; DNA: TGCGCCAGCAGCTTGGCCGGTAACAGCTTCTCCTACGAGCAGTACTTC; CDR3: CASSLAGNSFSYEQYF
D: .; size: .; V: TRBV19; J: TRBJ2-3; DNA: TGTGCCAGTAGGCCGGTAAACACAGATACGCAGTATTTT; CDR3: CASRPVNTDTQYF
D: .; size: .; V: TRBV5-4; J: TRBJ1-2; DNA: TGTGCCAGCAGCCTGGGGGACCGAAGAAAGTCTGGCTACACCTTC; CDR3: CASSLGDRRKSGYTF